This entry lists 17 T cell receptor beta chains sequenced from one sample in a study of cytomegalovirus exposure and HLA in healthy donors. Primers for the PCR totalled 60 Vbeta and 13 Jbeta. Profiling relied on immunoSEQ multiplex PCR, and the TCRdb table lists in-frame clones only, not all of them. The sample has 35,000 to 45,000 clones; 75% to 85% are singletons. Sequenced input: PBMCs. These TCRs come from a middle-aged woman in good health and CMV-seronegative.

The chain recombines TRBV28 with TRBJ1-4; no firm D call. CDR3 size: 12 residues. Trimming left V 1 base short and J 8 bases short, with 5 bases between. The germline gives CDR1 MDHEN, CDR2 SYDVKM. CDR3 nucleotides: TGTGCCAGCAGTTTATCGGGAGAAAAACTGTTTTTT. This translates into CASSLSGEKLFF.

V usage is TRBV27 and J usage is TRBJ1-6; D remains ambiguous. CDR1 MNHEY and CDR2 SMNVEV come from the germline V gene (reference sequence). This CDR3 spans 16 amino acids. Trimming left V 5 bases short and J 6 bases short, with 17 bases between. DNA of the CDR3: TGTGCCAGCAGTCCTTTACTCAGCGGAATTAATTCACCCCTCCACTTT. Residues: CASSPLLSGINSPLHF.

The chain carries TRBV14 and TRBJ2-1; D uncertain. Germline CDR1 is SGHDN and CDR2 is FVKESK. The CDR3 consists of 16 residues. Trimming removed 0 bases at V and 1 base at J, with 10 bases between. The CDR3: CASSQDQSDSYNEQFF. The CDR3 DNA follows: TGTGCCAGCAGCCAAGATCAGTCAGATTCCTACAATGAGCAGTTCTTC. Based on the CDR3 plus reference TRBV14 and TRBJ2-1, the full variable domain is EAGVTQFPSHSVIEKGQTVTLRCDPISGHDNLYWYRRVMGKEIKFLLHFVKESKQDESGMPNNRFLAERTGGTYSTLKVQPAELEDSGVYFCASSQDQSDSYNEQFFGPGTRLTVL.

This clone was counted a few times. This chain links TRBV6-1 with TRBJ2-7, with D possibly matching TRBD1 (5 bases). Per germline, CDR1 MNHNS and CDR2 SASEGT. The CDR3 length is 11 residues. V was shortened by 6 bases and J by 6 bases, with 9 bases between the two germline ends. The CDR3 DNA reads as TGTGCCAGCAGCTCAGGGCGCGAGCAGTACTTC. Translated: CASSSGREQYF.

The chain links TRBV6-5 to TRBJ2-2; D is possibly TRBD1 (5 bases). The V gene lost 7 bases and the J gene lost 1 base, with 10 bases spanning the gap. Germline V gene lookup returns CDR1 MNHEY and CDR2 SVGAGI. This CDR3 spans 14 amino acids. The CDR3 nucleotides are TGTGCCAGCAAAATCCAGGGGAACACCGGGGAGCTGTTTTTT. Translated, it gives CASKIQGNTGELFF.

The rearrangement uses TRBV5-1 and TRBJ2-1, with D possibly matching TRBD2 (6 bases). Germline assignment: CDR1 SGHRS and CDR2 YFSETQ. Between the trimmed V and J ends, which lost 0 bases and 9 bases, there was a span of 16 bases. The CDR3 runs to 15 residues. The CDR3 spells CASSLAGADYGEQFF. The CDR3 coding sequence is TGCGCCAGCAGCTTGGCCGGGGCGGACTACGGTGAGCAGTTCTTC.

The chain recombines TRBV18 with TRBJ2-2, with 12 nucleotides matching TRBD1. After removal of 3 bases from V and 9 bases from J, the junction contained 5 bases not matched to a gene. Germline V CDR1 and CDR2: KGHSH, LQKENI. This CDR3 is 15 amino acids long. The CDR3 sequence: CASSPPGQGARELFF. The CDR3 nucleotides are TGTGCCAGCTCACCGCCGGGACAGGGGGCAAGGGAGCTGTTTTTT.

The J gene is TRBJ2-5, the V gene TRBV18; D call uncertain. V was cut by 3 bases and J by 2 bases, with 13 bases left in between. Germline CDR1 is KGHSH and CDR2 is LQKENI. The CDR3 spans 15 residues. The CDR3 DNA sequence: TGTGCCAGCTCACCTCACCGATCAGGTCAAGAGACCCAGTACTTC. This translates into CASSPHRSGQETQYF. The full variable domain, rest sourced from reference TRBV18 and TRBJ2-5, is NAGVMQNPRHLVRRRGQEARLRCSPMKGHSHVYWYRQLPEEGLKFMVYLQKENIIDESGMPKERFSAEFPKEGPSILRIQQVVRGDSAAYFCASSPHRSGQETQYFGPGTRLLVL.

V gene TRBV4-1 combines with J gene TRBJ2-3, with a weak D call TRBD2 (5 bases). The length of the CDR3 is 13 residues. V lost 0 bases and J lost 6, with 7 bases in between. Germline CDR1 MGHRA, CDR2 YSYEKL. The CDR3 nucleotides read TGCGCCAGCAGCCAAGATCGGGGTGATACGCAGTATTTT. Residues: CASSQDRGDTQYF.

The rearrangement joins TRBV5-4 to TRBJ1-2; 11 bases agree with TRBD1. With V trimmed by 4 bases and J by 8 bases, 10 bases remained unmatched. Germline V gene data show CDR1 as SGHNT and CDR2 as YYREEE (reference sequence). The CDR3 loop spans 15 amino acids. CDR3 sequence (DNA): TGTGCCAGCAGCCTGCCCGTGGGACAGGGGGACGGCTACACCTTC. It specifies CASSLPVGQGDGYTF.

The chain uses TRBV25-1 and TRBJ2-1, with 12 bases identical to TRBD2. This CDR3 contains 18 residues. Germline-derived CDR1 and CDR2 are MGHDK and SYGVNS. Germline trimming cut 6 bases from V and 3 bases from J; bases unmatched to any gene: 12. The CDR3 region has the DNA TGTGCCAGCAGCGCCCCCACCCGGACTAGCGGGATCTACAATGAGCAGTTCTTC. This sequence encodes CASSAPTRTSGIYNEQFF.

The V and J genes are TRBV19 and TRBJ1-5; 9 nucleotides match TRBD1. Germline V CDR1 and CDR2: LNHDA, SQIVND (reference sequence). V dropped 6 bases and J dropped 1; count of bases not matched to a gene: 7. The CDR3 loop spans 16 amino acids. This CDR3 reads CASRFRDRDSNQPQHF. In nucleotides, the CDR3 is TGTGCCAGTAGGTTCCGGGACAGGGACAGCAATCAGCCCCAGCATTTT.

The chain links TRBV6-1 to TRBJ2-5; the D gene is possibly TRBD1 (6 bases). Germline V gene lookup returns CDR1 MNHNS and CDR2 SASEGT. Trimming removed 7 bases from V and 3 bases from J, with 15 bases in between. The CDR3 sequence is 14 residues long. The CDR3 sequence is CASTKNSGEETQYF. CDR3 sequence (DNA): TGTGCCAGCACCAAGAACTCAGGGGAAGAGACCCAGTACTTC.

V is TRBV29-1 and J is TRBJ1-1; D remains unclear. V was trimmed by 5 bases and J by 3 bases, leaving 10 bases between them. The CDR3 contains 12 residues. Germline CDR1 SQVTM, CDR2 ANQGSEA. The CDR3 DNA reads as TGCAGCGTTCGGCGGGTAGACACTGAAGCTTTCTTT. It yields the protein CSVRRVDTEAFF.

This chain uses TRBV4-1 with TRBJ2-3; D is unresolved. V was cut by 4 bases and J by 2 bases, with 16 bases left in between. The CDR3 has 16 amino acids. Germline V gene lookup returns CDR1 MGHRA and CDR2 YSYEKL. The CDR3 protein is CASSPTPYLDTDTQYF. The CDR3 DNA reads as TGCGCCAGCAGCCCTACCCCCTACCTTGACACAGATACGCAGTATTTT.

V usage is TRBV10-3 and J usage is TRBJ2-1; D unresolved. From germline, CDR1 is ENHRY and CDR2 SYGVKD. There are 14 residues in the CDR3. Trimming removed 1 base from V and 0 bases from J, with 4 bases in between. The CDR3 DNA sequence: TGTGCCATCAGTGAGTTGAGCTCCTACAATGAGCAGTTCTTC. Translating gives CAISELSSYNEQFF.

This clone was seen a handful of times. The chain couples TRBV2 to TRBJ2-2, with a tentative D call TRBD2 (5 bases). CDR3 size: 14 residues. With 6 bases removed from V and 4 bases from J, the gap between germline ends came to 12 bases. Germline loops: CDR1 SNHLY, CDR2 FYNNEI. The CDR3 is CASSAWSGTGELFF. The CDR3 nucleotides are TGTGCCAGCAGCGCCTGGAGCGGCACCGGGGAGCTGTTTTTT.